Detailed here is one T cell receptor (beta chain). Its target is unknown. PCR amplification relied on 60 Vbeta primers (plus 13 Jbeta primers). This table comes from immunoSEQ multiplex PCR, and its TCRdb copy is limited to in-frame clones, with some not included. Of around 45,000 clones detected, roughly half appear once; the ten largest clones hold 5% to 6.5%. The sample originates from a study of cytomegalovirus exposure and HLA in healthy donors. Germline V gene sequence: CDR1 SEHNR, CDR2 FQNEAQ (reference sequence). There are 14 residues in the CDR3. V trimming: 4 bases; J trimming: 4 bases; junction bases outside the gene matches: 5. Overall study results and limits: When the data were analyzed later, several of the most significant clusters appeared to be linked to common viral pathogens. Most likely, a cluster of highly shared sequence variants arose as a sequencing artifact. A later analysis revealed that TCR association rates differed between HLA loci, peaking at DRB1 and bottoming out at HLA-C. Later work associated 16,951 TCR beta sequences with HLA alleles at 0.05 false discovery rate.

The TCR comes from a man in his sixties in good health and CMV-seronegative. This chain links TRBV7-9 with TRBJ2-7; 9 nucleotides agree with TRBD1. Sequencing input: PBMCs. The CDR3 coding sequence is TGTGCCAGCAGCTCCGGGACAGGGTCGTACGAGCAGTACTTC. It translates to CASSSGTGSYEQYF.